Listed below are T cell receptor beta chains from one sample, sequenced in a study of response to subunit inactivated influenza vaccine. In TCRdb, the RT-PCR reads were re-called with MiXCR into one record per CDR3 protein. In the table there are hundreds of thousands of distinct CDR3 sequences, over 9.5% of which are singletons. The specimen was PBMCs from blood, collected on the day of vaccination. The receptor set was obtained from a man aged 45-65 years who received an inactivated influenza vaccine. The CDR3 runs from the conserved cysteine through the conserved F or W. Each record gives: J gene, V gene, clone size, D gene, CDR3 DNA, CDR3 protein. A D gene is named only where the DNA matches it firmly. Rows may omit the clone size; those that give it use once, few, many or a size class.

TRBJ2-3 TRBV7-9 few TRBD1 TGTGCCAGCAGCTCCAGGGGGCAGGGCACAGATACGCAGTATTTT CASSSRGQGTDTQYF
TRBJ2-1 TRBV29-1 few . TGCAGCGTTGAAAGGTTAGAATGGAATGAGCAGTTCTTC CSVERLEWNEQFF
TRBJ2-2 TRBV7-2 few TRBD2 TGTGCCAGCAGCCCCGTAGCGGGGGGGAACACCGGGGAGCTGTTTTTT CASSPVAGGNTGELFF
TRBJ1-1 TRBV7-9 . TRBD1 TGTGCCAGCAGGACAGGGGCGAACACTGAAGCTTTCTTT CASRTGANTEAFF
TRBJ2-1 TRBV12-3/TRBV12-4 few . TGTGCCAGCAGTTTTTCTGGGTTTGAGCAGTTCTTC CASSFSGFEQFF
TRBJ2-7 TRBV7-9 . . TGTGCCAGCAGCCCACCGGCCGGTGGTCCCTACGAGCAGTACTTC CASSPPAGGPYEQYF
TRBJ2-7 TRBV12-3/TRBV12-4 many . TGTGCCAGCGGACTACAGGGCGCTTACTACTCCTACGAGCAGTACTTC CASGLQGAYYSYEQYF
TRBJ2-1 TRBV12-3/TRBV12-4 . . TGTGCCAGCAGGGTGGGCAATGAGCAGTTCTTC CASRVGNEQFF
TRBJ2-4 TRBV19 . TRBD1 TGTGCCAGTAGTATCGGGACAGGGCGAAACATTCAGTACTTC CASSIGTGRNIQYF
TRBJ1-1 TRBV29-1 . . TGCAGCGTTGAGGGGAACACTGAAGCTTTCTTT CSVEGNTEAFF
TRBJ2-4 TRBV13 . TRBD2 TGTGCCAGCAGCGCCAGCGGGGGCGTAGCCAAAAACATTCAGTACTTC CASSASGGVAKNIQYF
TRBJ2-7 TRBV7-2 few . TGTGCCAGCAGCTTAGACCGGCAGTATGAGCAGTACTTC CASSLDRQYEQYF
TRBJ1-1 TRBV5-6 . TRBD1 TGTGCCAGCAGCTTCACGCCGACAGGGAGGAACACTGAAGCTTTCTTT CASSFTPTGRNTEAFF
TRBJ1-4 TRBV18 . TRBD1 TGTGCCAGCAACGAACAGGGGTGGTATGAAAAACTGTTTTTT CASNEQGWYEKLFF
TRBJ2-3 TRBV13 many . TGTGCCAGCAGCTTCTTAGGGGGCACAGATACGCAGTATTTT CASSFLGGTDTQYF
TRBJ2-1 TRBV27 few TRBD2 TGTGCCAGCAGTTTCCGACTAGCGGCCAACAATGAGCAGTTCTTC CASSFRLAANNEQFF
TRBJ2-5 TRBV5-1 few . TGCGCCAGCAGCGCAAGCGGCCAAGAGACCCAGTACTTC CASSASGQETQYF
TRBJ2-1 TRBV6-2/TRBV6-3 . . TGTGCCAGCAGTTACGGGCATGGGAATGAGCAGTTCTTC CASSYGHGNEQFF
TRBJ2-7 TRBV6-4 . TRBD1 TGTGCCAGCACCCGACCCGGGACAGGGGCCTACGAGCAGTACTTC CASTRPGTGAYEQYF
TRBJ2-2 TRBV5-6 . TRBD1 TGTGCCAGCAGCATTGCGACAGGGGCGCTCCTTAACACCGGGGAGCTGTTTTTT CASSIATGALLNTGELFF
TRBJ2-1 TRBV6-2/TRBV6-3 . . TGTGCCAGCAGTTACCCCCATATGGCGGGGTCCTACAATGAGCAGTTCTTC CASSYPHMAGSYNEQFF
TRBJ2-3 TRBV20-1 . . TGCAGTGCTAGAGATTCCAGGCGCACTGATACGCAGTATTTT CSARDSRRTDTQYF
TRBJ2-5 TRBV10-3 . TRBD2 TGTGCCATCAGTGACACTAGCGGGAGATCCCAAGAGACCCAGTACTTC CAISDTSGRSQETQYF
TRBJ1-2 TRBV6-1 few TRBD1 TGTGCCAGCAGTCAGGACAGGGCGGCTAACTATGGCTACACCTTC CASSQDRAANYGYTF
TRBJ2-3 TRBV20-1 few . TGCAGTGCTAGAATACCGAACACCTACCCTAGCACAGATACGCAGTATTTT CSARIPNTYPSTDTQYF
TRBJ1-6 TRBV5-1 few . TGCGCCAGCAGCAACTCGGACGGGTTAAATTCACCCCTCCACTTT CASSNSDGLNSPLHF
TRBJ2-5 TRBV24-1 few . TGTGCCACCAGTGATTTTGGACACAGGGACGAGACCCAGTACTTC CATSDFGHRDETQYF
TRBJ2-1 TRBV12-3/TRBV12-4 few . TGTGCCAGCAGTTTTCAGAAAGAGCAGTTCTTC CASSFQKEQFF
TRBJ1-1 TRBV12-3/TRBV12-4 . . TGTGCCAGCAGTTTCTCGGCAGGTGGCACTGAAGCTTTCTTT CASSFSAGGTEAFF
TRBJ2-2 TRBV4-2 few . TGTGCCAGCAGCCCAGCACTCCCTGGTACCGGGGAGCTGTTTTTT CASSPALPGTGELFF
TRBJ2-7 TRBV6-5 few TRBD2 TGTGCCAGCACTTACGGGCTAGCGGGTGACTACGAGCAGTACTTC CASTYGLAGDYEQYF
TRBJ1-6 TRBV10-3 . . TGTGCCATCAGCACGGTCAGAAATTCACCCCTCCACTTT CAISTVRNSPLHF
TRBJ2-5 TRBV5-1 many . TGCGCCAGCAGCAGGTCTTACAGGGACTACGGGGAGACCCAGTACTTC CASSRSYRDYGETQYF
TRBJ2-5 TRBV20-1 . . TGCAGTGCTAGGGTGGGACTCCAAGAGACCCAGTACTTC CSARVGLQETQYF
TRBJ1-5 TRBV24-1 few . TGTGCCACCAGTGAACGCAAACAGGGTAGCAATCAGCCCCAGCATTTT CATSERKQGSNQPQHF
TRBJ2-3 TRBV4-2 few . TGTGCCAGCAGCCAGCCCATAGCGTCCACAGATACGCAGTATTTT CASSQPIASTDTQYF
TRBJ2-2 TRBV20-1 few . TGCAGTGCTGTAGGGGGTCGCGCGAACACCGGGGAGCTGTTTTTT CSAVGGRANTGELFF
TRBJ2-1 TRBV4-1 few . TGCGCCAGCAGCCAAGATCCAAGTTTCGTTCGGGGGCAGTTCTTC CASSQDPSFVRGQFF
TRBJ2-3 TRBV4-2 few . TGTGCCAGCAGCCCCACCCGTCGCAGCACAGATACGCAGTATTTT CASSPTRRSTDTQYF
TRBJ2-5 TRBV6-5 . TRBD2 TGTGCCAGCAGTTACGATAGCGGGCCGGAAGAGACCCAGTACTTC CASSYDSGPEETQYF
TRBJ1-3 TRBV12-3/TRBV12-4 once . TGTGCCAGCAGTTTATTGAACACCATATATTTT CASSLLNTIYF
TRBJ2-7 TRBV18 . TRBD1 TGTGCCAGCTCACCAGCCGGGACAGGAAAGCCCTACGAGCAGTACTTC CASSPAGTGKPYEQYF
TRBJ2-5 TRBV7-9 . . TGTGCCAGCAGCTCCAGCGGACACCAAGAGACCCAGTACTTC CASSSSGHQETQYF
TRBJ1-2 TRBV3-1 . . TGTGCCAGCAGCCAAGGAGGGAGGGTCAGCTATGGCTACACCTTC CASSQGGRVSYGYTF
TRBJ1-2 TRBV6-1 . . TGTGCCAGCAGTACGACAGCCAGCGGAAACTATGGCTACACCTTC CASSTTASGNYGYTF
TRBJ2-2 TRBV5-1 many TRBD1 TGCGCCAGCAGCCTAGGGACAGACTCGGGCGGGGAGCTGTTTTTT CASSLGTDSGGELFF
TRBJ2-3 TRBV4-3 many . TGCGCCAGCAGCCACGAGAAGGTGGGCCGTCCGCAGTATTTT CASSHEKVGRPQYF
TRBJ1-1 TRBV7-9 many . TGTGCCAGCAGCCTGGAGGGGACCCATGAAGCTTTCTTT CASSLEGTHEAFF
TRBJ2-1 TRBV6-2/TRBV6-3 few TRBD2 TGTGCCAGCAGTTATCTAGCGGGGGGAACCCTCTCCTACAATGAGCAGTTCTTC CASSYLAGGTLSYNEQFF
TRBJ1-5 TRBV20-1 many . TGCAGTGCTAGGTCTAGCAATCAGCCCCAGCATTTT CSARSSNQPQHF
TRBJ1-4 TRBV9 many . TGTGCCAGCAGCGTAGATCAGGGGACCTATGAAAAACTGTTTTTT CASSVDQGTYEKLFF
TRBJ1-1 TRBV20-1 . TRBD1 TGCAGTGCTGGGGCGGAACCAGGGACAGGGAGCACTGAAGCTTTCTTT CSAGAEPGTGSTEAFF
TRBJ2-3 TRBV28 many . TGTGCCAGCAGCCGCCTCTGGGGACCGACAAACACAGATACGCAGTATTTT CASSRLWGPTNTDTQYF